The text below deals with one TCR beta chain. Germline CDR1 is SGHDT and CDR2 is YYEEEE. Trimming removed 4 bases from V and 2 bases from J; junction bases left unmatched: 11. This CDR3 region has 18 residues. The data stem from a study of T cell changes during pregnancy in multiple sclerosis. Libraries were prepared by immunoSEQ multiplex PCR; TCRdb keeps only in-frame clonotypes and omits some of them. The data hold approximately 66,000 clones, with over 80% observed a single time. The receptor was isolated from a female donor in good health, enrolled as a control in a pregnancy study. This rearrangement joins TRBV5-6 to TRBJ2-2; 10 bases align to TRBD1. Specimen: peripheral blood, collected in the third trimester of pregnancy. The CDR3 protein is CASSTRDRGVLNTGELFF. In DNA, the CDR3 is TGTGCCAGCAGCACCCGGGACAGGGGCGTTCTCAACACCGGGGAGCTGTTTTTT.